Given below is one T cell receptor beta chain in context. CDR3 length: 16 amino acids. In germline, CDR1 is SGHVS, CDR2 FQNEAQ. Trimming took 5 bases from V and 2 from J, leaving 18 bases between them. This sample is part of a study of PD-L1 blockade in urothelial cancer. Study-wide background: Blood analysis occurred 3 weeks (second dose) and 6 weeks after treatment start. A median of approximately 150,000 T cells was found in the blood samples.

Documented time point: pretreatment peripheral blood. The number of samples from each patient was between 1 and 8, taken pretreatment and on-treatment. Assay used: immunoSEQ multiplex PCR; TCRdb lists only in-frame clones, some missing. The sample has around 100,000 clones, around 87% seen once. Source: PBMCs, taken around atezolizumab (anti-PD-L1) treatment. V gene TRBV7-8 combines with J gene TRBJ1-2, with unresolved D. The source of this sequence is a man aged 60-69 years with urothelial cancer. For the CDR3, the DNA is TGTGCCAGCAGCCCCACTAGTGCGGCAGAGAACTATGGCTACACCTTC. Its translation: CASSPTSAAENYGYTF.